This T cell receptor beta chain was retrieved from a study of graft-versus-host responses after intestinal transplantation. In the study overall: The recipients all started with anti-thymocyte globulin induction and then took tacrolimus and steroids for about 3 years.

The trim removed 4 bases at V and 7 bases at J, leaving 10 bases unmatched. The V gene's germline CDR1 is SQVTM and CDR2 ANQGSEA. This CDR3 is 14 amino acids long. TCRdb's copy holds only in-frame clones and misses some; the assay was immunoSEQ multiplex PCR. Of some 95,000 clones detected, more than 85% appear once; the ten largest clones hold approximately 0.5%. For this clone: Its antigen is currently unknown.

The sequence came from a human donor who received an intestinal transplant. Sequences were derived from unstimulated CD8+ T cells sorted from spleen or lymph node cells, sampled before intestinal transplant. J is TRBJ2-1 and V is TRBV29-1, with 7 positions matching TRBD2. In nucleotides, the CDR3 is TGCAGCGTTGTTAAGTTCGGGCGGGAGAATGAGCAGTTCTTC. Translating it yields CSVVKFGRENEQFF.